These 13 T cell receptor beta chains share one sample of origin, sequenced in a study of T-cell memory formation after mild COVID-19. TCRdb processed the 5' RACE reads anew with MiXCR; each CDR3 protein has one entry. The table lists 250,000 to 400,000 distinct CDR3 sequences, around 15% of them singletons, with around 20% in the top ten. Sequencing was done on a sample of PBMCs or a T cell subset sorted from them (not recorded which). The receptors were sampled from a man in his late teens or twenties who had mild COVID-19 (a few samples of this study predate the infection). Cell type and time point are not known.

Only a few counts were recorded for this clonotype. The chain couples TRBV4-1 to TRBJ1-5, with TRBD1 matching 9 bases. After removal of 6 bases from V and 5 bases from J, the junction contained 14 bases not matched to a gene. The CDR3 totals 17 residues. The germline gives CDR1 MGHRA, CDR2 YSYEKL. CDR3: CASSHRPLDRGDQPQHF. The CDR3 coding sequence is TGCGCCAGCAGTCACCGACCTCTGGACAGGGGCGATCAGCCCCAGCATTTT.

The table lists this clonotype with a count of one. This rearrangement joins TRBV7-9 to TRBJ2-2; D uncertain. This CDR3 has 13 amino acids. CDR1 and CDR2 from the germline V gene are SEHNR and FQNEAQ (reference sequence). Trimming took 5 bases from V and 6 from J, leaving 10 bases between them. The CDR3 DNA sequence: TGTGCCAGCAGCCCCCCACACGCCGGGGAGCTGTTTTTT. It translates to CASSPPHAGELFF.

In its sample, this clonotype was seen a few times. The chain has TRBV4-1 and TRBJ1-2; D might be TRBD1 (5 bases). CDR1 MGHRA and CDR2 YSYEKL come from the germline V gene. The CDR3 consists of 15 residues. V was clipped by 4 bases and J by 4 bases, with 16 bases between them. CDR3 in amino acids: CASSLPDRLAYGYTF. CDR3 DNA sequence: TGCGCCAGCAGCCTACCCGACAGACTCGCCTATGGCTACACCTTC.

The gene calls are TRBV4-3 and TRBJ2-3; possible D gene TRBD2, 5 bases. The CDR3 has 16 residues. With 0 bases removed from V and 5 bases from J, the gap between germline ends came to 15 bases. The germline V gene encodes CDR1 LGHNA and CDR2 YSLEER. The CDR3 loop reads CASSQDQGLAGDTQYF. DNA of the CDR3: TGCGCCAGCAGCCAAGACCAAGGTCTGGCGGGAGATACGCAGTATTTT.

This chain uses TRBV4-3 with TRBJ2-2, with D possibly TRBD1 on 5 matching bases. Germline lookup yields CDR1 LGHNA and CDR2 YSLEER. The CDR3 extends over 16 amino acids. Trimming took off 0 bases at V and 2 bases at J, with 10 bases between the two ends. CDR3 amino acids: CASSQEPDSNTGELFF. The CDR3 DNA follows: TGCGCCAGCAGCCAAGAGCCCGACAGTAACACCGGGGAGCTGTTTTTT.

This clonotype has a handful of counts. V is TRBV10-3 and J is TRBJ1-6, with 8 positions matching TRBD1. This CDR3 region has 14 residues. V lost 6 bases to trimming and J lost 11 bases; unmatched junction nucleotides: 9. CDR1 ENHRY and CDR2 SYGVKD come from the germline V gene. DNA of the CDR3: TGTGCCATCAGGGAGACAGGGGAGGTTGCACCCCTCCACTTT. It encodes CAIRETGEVAPLHF.

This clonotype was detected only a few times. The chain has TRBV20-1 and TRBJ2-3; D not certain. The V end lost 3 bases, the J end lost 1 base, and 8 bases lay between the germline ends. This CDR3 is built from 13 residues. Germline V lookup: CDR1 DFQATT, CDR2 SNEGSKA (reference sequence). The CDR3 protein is CSASFQGTDTQYF. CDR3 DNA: TGCAGTGCTAGCTTCCAAGGCACAGATACGCAGTATTTT.

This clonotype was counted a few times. CDR3 sequence reads: CSVEIGFSGYTF. DNA of the CDR3: TGCAGCGTTGAGATTGGGTTCAGTGGCTACACCTTC. The genes are TRBV29-1 and TRBJ1-2; the D is unclear. V lost 3 bases and J lost 7, with 12 bases in between. This CDR3 has 12 residues. Germline lookup yields CDR1 SQVTM and CDR2 ANQGSEA. Together with reference TRBV29-1 and TRBJ1-2, the CDR3 gives the full variable domain: SAVISQKPSRDICQRGTSLTIQCQVDSQVTMMFWYRQQPGQSLTLIATANQGSEATYESGFVIDKFPISRPNLTFSTLTVSNMSPEDSSIYLCSVEIGFSGYTFGSGTRLTVV.

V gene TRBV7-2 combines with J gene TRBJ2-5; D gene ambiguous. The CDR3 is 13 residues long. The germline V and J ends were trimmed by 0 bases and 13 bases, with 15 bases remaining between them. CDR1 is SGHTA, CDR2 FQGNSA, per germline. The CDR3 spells CASSLASLGFSYF. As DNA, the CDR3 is TGTGCCAGCAGCTTAGCGTCCCTAGGGTTTTCGTACTTC. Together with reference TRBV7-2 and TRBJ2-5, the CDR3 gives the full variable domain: GAGVSQSPSNKVTEKGKDVELRCDPISGHTALYWYRQSLGQGLEFLIYFQGNSAPDKSGLPSDRFSAERTGGSVSTLTIQRTQQEDSAVYLCASSLASLGFSYFGPGTRLLVL.

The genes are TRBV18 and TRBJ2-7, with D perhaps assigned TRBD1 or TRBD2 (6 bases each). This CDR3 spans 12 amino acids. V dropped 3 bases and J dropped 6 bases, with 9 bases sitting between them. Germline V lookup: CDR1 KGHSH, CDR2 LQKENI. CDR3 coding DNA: TGTGCCAGCTCACCGGAGGGGGGCGAGCAGTACTTC. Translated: CASSPEGGEQYF.

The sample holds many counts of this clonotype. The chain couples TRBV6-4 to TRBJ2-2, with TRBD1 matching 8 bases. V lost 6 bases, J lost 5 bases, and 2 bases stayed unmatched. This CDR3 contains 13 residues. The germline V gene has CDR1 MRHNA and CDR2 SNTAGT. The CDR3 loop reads CASSGQGTGELFF. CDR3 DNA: TGTGCCAGCAGCGGACAGGGAACCGGGGAGCTGTTTTTT.

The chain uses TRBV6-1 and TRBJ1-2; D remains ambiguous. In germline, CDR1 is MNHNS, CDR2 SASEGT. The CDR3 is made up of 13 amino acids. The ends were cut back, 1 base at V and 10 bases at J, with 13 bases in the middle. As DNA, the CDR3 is TGTGCCAGCAGTGAAGATGGATCGTTACCCTACACCTTC. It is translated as CASSEDGSLPYTF.

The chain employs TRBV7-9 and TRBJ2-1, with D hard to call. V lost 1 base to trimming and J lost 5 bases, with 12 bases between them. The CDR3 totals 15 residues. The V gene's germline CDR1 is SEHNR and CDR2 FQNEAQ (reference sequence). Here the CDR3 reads CASSLVLLSHNEQFF. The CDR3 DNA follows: TGTGCCAGCAGCTTAGTCCTGCTAAGCCACAATGAGCAGTTCTTC.